Following are 17 T cell receptor beta chains from one sample sequenced in a study of T cells in Graves' hyperthyroidism and ophthalmopathy. TCR beta CDR3 region amplification was performed from RNA transcripts. HTBI primers were used for first-round RT-PCR of the TCR CDR3. TCRdb itself ran the multiplex PCR reads through MiXCR, one entry per CDR3 protein. Here the sample spans 250,000 or so distinct CDR3 sequences, approximately 16% being singletons. Sequenced sample: blood. The receptors were sampled from a woman in her fifties or sixties with Graves' hyperthyroidism that later progressed to Graves' ophthalmopathy.

The table lists this clonotype with many counts. This chain links TRBV18 with TRBJ2-1; D remains ambiguous. The V end lost 3 bases, the J end lost 10 bases, and 16 bases lay between the germline ends. Germline assignment: CDR1 KGHSH and CDR2 LQKENI. The CDR3 covers 14 residues. This chain's CDR3 is CASSPPGPPGEQFF. Written as DNA, the CDR3 is TGTGCCAGCTCACCCCCGGGTCCGCCGGGCGAGCAGTTCTTC.

This clonotype is categorized as medium-sized. The V and J genes are TRBV2 and TRBJ2-7, with D unresolved. Germline CDR1 is SNHLY and CDR2 is FYNNEI. The CDR3 covers 13 residues. V was shortened by 2 bases and J by 3 bases, with 8 bases between the two germline ends. The CDR3 coding sequence is TGTGCCAGCAGTGAAACAGATTTCTACGAGCAGTACTTC. As protein: CASSETDFYEQYF.

This clonotype has ten or more counts. This chain joins TRBV12-3 or TRBV12-4 and TRBJ2-2, with TRBD1 matching 12 bases. The CDR3 spans 21 residues. The ends lost 6 bases at V and 2 bases at J; junction bases unmatched: 19. CDR3 nucleotide sequence: TGTGCCAGCAGCGGCTACCGGGGGACAGGGGGCACGGGAGCCAACACCGGGGAGCTGTTTTTT. It codes for CASSGYRGTGGTGANTGELFF.

This clonotype was recorded a few times. V usage is TRBV20-1 and J usage is TRBJ1-1; the D is unclear. Trimming shortened V by 5 bases and J by 1 base, and 14 bases separated the two germline ends. Looked up from germline, CDR1 is DFQATT and CDR2 is SNEGSKA (reference sequence). CDR3 length: 14 amino acids. The CDR3 spells CSAPHDTRNTEAFF. The CDR3 coding sequence is TGCAGTGCTCCCCATGACACACGGAACACTGAAGCTTTCTTT.

The J gene is TRBJ2-1, the V gene TRBV7-3; the D gene is possibly TRBD2 (6 bases). V dropped 3 bases and J dropped 5 bases, with 20 bases sitting between them. The CDR3 loop spans 17 amino acids. The germline V gene has CDR1 SGHTA and CDR2 FQGTGA. The CDR3 nucleotides are TGTGCCAGCAGCTTGAATTCTCCGGGACTTCCGAACAATGAGCAGTTCTTC. Translation gives CASSLNSPGLPNNEQFF.

This clonotype was observed at least ten times. This chain connects TRBV5-8 to TRBJ2-1; D not certain. CDR3 length: 13 amino acids. Per the germline V gene, CDR1 is SGHTS and CDR2 is YDEGEE. The V and J ends lost 1 base and 7 bases respectively, with 9 bases between them. The CDR3 reads CASSLRAGNEQFF. DNA of the CDR3: TGTGCCAGCAGCTTGAGGGCAGGAAATGAGCAGTTCTTC.

This clonotype showed up many times. The chain recombines TRBV10-3 with TRBJ2-7, with 9 bases identical to TRBD2. The CDR3 has 17 amino acids. Germline V gene sequence: CDR1 ENHRY, CDR2 SYGVKD. Unmatched junction bases numbered 10, after V lost 4 bases and J lost 0 bases. The CDR3 DNA reads TGTGCCATCAGTGGTCCGGGACTAGCAAGGAGCTCCTACGAGCAGTACTTC. Its translation: CAISGPGLARSSYEQYF.

A few counts support this clonotype. This rearrangement joins TRBV5-4 to TRBJ2-6, with TRBD1 identical over 9 bases. From germline, CDR1 is SGHNT and CDR2 YYREEE (reference sequence). V lost 4 bases to trimming and J lost 0 bases; unmatched junction nucleotides: 5. The CDR3 loop spans 17 amino acids. The CDR3 region has the DNA TGTGCCAGCAGCCCCGGGACAGGGAGCTCTGGGGCCAACGTCCTGACTTTC. This codes for CASSPGTGSSGANVLTF.

This clonotype was counted many times. The chain has TRBV20-1 and TRBJ2-1; tentatively, D is TRBD2 (5 bases). Germline loops: CDR1 DFQATT, CDR2 SNEGSKA (reference sequence). The germline V and J ends were trimmed by 0 bases and 0 bases, with 15 bases remaining between them. The CDR3 is made up of 17 amino acids. The CDR3 sequence is CSARDLGSASSYNEQFF. The CDR3 bases are TGCAGTGCTAGAGATCTGGGTAGCGCTAGCTCCTACAATGAGCAGTTCTTC.

This clonotype was recorded many times. The rearrangement joins TRBV2 to TRBJ1-5; D is ambiguous. CDR1 SNHLY and CDR2 FYNNEI come from the germline V gene. Trimming removed 4 bases from V and 4 bases from J, with 8 bases in between. This CDR3 spans 13 amino acids. In DNA, the CDR3 is TGTGCCAGCAGTGTGGGATTGAATCAGCCCCAGCATTTT. This codes for CASSVGLNQPQHF.

This clonotype was observed many times. This rearrangement joins TRBV6-1 to TRBJ1-1; no clear D. Germline lookup yields CDR1 MNHNS and CDR2 SASEGT. The CDR3 extends over 15 amino acids. V lost 3 bases and J 1 base, leaving 12 bases between the germline ends. The CDR3 is CASSDPRTANTEAFF. CDR3 DNA: TGTGCCAGCAGTGACCCCCGGACGGCGAACACTGAAGCTTTCTTT.

This clonotype has at least ten counts. The chain couples TRBV2 to TRBJ1-6; 11 nucleotides line up with TRBD1. V was clipped by 7 bases and J by 9 bases; unmatched bases: 5. The CDR3 has 14 residues. Germline loops: CDR1 SNHLY, CDR2 FYNNEI. The CDR3 coding sequence is TGTGCCAGCAAGGGGACAGGGGGTACTTCACCCCTCCACTTT. Encoded protein: CASKGTGGTSPLHF.

Ten or more counts support this clonotype. V gene TRBV10-3 combines with J gene TRBJ2-5; 12 nucleotides agree with TRBD2. V shed 6 bases and J 5 bases; nucleotides not matched to a gene: 7. The CDR3 is 15 residues long. From germline, CDR1 is ENHRY and CDR2 SYGVKD. CDR3 sequence reads: CAIRTSGSIGETQYF. As DNA, the CDR3 is TGTGCCATCAGGACTAGCGGGAGTATTGGGGAGACCCAGTACTTC.

The table lists this clonotype with many counts. This rearrangement joins TRBV19 to TRBJ2-5, with 9 bases that match TRBD2. Germline CDR1 and CDR2: LNHDA and SQIVND (reference sequence). The CDR3 is made up of 17 amino acids. The junction had 12 bases not matched to a gene; V was cut back by 6 bases and J by 1 base. The CDR3: CASSPTGGRVAQETQYF. In DNA, the CDR3 is TGTGCCAGTAGCCCGACTGGCGGGAGGGTCGCCCAAGAGACCCAGTACTTC.

This clonotype was detected many times. The gene calls are TRBV2 and TRBJ2-7; 9 bases align to TRBD2. This CDR3 is built from 13 residues. In germline, CDR1 is SNHLY, CDR2 FYNNEI. V lost 7 bases and J lost 7; bases outside the gene matches: 8. CDR3 in DNA: TGTGCCAGCACTCAGACTAGCGGTACGGAGCAGTACTTC. Its protein product is CASTQTSGTEQYF.

This clonotype was detected many times. The germline gene is not matched at one end of the junction; a read error may be the cause. The chain uses TRBV7-7 and TRBJ2-7, with D tentatively TRBD1 (6 bases). The length of the CDR3 is 13 residues. Germline V gene data show CDR1 as SSHAT and CDR2 as FNYEAQ (reference sequence). The chain's CDR3 is CASSPDRFGEQYF. In DNA, the CDR3 is TGTGCTAGCAGCCCCGACAGGTTTGGCGAGCAGTACTTC.

The chain combines TRBV20-1 with TRBJ2-1; TRBD2 aligns across 15 bases. Germline lookup yields CDR1 DFQATT and CDR2 SNEGSKA (reference sequence). The trim removed 8 bases at V and 15 bases at J, leaving 14 bases unmatched. The CDR3 has 14 amino acids. The CDR3 region is CSNHGLAGGPRRFF. DNA of the CDR3: TGCAGTAACCACGGACTAGCGGGAGGGCCGAGAAGGTTCTTC.